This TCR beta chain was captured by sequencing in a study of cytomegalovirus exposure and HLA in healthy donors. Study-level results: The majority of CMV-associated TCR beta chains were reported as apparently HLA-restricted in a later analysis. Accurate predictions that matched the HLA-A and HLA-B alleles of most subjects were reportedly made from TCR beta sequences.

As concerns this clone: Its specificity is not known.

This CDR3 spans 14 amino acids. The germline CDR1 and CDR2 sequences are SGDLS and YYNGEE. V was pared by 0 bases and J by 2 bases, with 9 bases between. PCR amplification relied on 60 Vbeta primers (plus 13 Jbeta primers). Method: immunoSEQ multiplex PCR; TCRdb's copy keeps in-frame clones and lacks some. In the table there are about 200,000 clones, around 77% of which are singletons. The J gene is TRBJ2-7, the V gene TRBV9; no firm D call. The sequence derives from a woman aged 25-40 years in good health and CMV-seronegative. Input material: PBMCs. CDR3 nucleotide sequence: TGTGCCAGCAGCGTAGCTATCGGTCCCTACGAGCAGTACTTC. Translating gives CASSVAIGPYEQYF. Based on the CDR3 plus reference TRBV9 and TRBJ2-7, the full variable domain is DSGVTQTPKHLITATGQRVTLRCSPRSGDLSVYWYQQSLDQGLQFLIQYYNGEERAKGNILERFSAQQFPDLHSELNLSSLELGDSALYFCASSVAIGPYEQYFGPGTRLTVT.